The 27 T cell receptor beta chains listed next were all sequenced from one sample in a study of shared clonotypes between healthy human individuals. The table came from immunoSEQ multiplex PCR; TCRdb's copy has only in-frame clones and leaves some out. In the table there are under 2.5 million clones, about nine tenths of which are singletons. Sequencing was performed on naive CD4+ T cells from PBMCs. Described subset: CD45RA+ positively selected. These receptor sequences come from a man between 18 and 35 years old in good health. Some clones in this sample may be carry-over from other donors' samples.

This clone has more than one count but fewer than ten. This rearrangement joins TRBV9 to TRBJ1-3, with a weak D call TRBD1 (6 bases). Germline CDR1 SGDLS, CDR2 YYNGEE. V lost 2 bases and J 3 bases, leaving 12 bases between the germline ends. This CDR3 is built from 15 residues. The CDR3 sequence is CASSVQQGRGNTIYF. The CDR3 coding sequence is TGTGCCAGCAGCGTTCAACAGGGACGTGGAAACACCATATATTTT.

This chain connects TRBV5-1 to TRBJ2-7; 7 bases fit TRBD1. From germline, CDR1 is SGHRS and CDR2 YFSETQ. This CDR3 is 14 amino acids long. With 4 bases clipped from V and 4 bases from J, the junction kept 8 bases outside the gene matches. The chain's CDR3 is CASSTRTGRYEQYF. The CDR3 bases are TGCGCCAGCAGCACCAGGACAGGACGGTACGAGCAGTACTTC.

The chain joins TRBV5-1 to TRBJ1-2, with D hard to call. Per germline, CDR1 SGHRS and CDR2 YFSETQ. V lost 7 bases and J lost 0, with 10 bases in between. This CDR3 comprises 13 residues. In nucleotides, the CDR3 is TGCGCCAGCTCCGACCAAGCTAACTATGGCTACACCTTC. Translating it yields CASSDQANYGYTF.

The CDR3 DNA reads TGTGCCAGCTCACCTTTAGCCACAGTACTCCAAGAGACCCAGTACTTC. Translated: CASSPLATVLQETQYF. The chain links TRBV18 to TRBJ2-5; D is unclear. With 3 bases removed from V and 1 base from J, the gap between germline ends came to 15 bases. The CDR3 covers 16 residues. In germline, CDR1 is KGHSH, CDR2 LQKENI.

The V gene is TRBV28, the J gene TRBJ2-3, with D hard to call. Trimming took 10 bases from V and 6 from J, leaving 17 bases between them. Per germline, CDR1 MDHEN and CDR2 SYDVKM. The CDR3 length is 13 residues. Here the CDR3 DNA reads TGTGCCACCGGCCGCGGTGGTGCGGATACGCAGTATTTT. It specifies CATGRGGADTQYF. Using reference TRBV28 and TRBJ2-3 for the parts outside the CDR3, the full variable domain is DVKVTQSSRYLVKRTGEKVFLECVQDMDHENMFWYRQDPGLGLRLIYFSYDVKMKEKGDIPEGYSVSREKKERFSLILESASTNQTSMYLCATGRGGADTQYFGPGTRLTVL.

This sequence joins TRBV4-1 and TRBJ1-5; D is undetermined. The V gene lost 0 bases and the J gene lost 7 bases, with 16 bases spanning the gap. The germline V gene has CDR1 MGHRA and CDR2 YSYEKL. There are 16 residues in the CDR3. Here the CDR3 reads CASSQEMGPSNQPQHF. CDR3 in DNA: TGCGCCAGCAGCCAAGAAATGGGTCCGTCGAACCAGCCCCAGCATTTT.

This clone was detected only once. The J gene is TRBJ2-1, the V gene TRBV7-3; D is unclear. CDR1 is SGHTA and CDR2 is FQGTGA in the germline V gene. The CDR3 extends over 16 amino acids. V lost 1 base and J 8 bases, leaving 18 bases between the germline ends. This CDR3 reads CASSLSPVGFGDEQFF. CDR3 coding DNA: TGTGCCAGCAGCTTAAGCCCCGTGGGGTTTGGGGATGAGCAGTTCTTC.

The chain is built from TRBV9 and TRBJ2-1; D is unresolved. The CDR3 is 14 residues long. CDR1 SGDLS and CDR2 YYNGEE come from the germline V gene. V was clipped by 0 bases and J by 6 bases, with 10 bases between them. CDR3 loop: CASSVDMSRNEQFF. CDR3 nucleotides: TGTGCCAGCAGCGTAGATATGTCGCGCAATGAGCAGTTCTTC.

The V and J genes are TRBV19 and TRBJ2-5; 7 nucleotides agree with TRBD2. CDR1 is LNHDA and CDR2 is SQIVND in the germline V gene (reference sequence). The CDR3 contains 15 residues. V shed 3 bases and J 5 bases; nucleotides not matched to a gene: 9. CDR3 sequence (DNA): TGTGCCAGTAGTATTTGGTGGGAGGGAGTGGAGACCCAGTACTTC. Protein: CASSIWWEGVETQYF.

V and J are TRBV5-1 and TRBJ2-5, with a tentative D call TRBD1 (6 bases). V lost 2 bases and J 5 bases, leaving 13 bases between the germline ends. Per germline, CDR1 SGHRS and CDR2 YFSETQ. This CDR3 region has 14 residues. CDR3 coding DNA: TGCGCCAGCAGCTTAATTCCAGGGGATGAGACCCAGTACTTC. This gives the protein CASSLIPGDETQYF.

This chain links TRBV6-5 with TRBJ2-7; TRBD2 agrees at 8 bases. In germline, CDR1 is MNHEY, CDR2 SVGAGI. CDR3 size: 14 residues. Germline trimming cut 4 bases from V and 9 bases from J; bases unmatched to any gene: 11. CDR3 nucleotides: TGTGCCAGCAGTTCGGAAGGGGGACTAGGACGGCAGTACTTC. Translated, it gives CASSSEGGLGRQYF.

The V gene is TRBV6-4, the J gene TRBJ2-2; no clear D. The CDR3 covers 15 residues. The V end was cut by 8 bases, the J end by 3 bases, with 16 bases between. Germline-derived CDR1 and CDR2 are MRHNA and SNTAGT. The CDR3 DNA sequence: TGTGCCAGCCGCCTTTTAGCAGCTGACACCGGGGAGCTGTTTTTT. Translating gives CASRLLAADTGELFF.

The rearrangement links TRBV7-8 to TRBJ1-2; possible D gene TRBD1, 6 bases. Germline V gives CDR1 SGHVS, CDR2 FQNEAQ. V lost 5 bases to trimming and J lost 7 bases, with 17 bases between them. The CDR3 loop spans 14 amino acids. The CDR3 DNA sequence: TGTGCCAGCAGCCGCGCGGGGGGCGCGTCTGGCTACACCTTC. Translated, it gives CASSRAGGASGYTF. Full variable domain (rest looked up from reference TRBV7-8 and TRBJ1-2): GAGVSQSPRYKVAKRGQDVALRCDPISGHVSLFWYQQALGQGPEFLTYFQNEAQLDKSGLPSDRFFAERPEGSVSTLKIQRTQQEDSAVYLCASSRAGGASGYTFGSGTRLTVV.

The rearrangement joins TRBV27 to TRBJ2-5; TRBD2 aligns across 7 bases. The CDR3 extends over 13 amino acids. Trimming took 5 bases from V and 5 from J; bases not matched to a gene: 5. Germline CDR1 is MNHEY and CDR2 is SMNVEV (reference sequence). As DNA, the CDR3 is TGTGCCAGCAGTGGGGCGGGAGCGGAGACCCAGTACTTC. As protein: CASSGAGAETQYF.

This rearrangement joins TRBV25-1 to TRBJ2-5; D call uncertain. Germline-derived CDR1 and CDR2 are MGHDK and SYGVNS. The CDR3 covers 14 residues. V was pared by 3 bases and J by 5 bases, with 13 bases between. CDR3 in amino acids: CASSDGAVVETQYF. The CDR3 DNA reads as TGTGCCAGCAGTGACGGCGCGGTGGTTGAGACCCAGTACTTC.

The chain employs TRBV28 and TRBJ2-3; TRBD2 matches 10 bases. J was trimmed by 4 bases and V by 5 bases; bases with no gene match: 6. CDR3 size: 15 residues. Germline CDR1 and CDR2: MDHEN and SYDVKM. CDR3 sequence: CASSPSGSRADTQYF. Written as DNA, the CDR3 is TGTGCCAGCAGTCCTAGCGGGAGTAGGGCAGATACGCAGTATTTT.

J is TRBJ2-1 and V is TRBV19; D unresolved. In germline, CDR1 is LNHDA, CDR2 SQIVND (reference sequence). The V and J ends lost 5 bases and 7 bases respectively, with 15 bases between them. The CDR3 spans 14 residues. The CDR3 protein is CASSSGWRKNEQFF. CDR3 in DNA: TGTGCCAGTAGTTCCGGGTGGCGAAAGAATGAGCAGTTCTTC.

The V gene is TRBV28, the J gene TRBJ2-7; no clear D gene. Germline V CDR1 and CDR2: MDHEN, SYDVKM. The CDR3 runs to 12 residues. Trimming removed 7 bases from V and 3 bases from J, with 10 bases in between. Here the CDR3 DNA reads TGTGCCAGCATCGATCCCCTCTACGAGCAGTACTTC. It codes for CASIDPLYEQYF. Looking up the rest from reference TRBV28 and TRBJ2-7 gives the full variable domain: DVKVTQSSRYLVKRTGEKVFLECVQDMDHENMFWYRQDPGLGLRLIYFSYDVKMKEKGDIPEGYSVSREKKERFSLILESASTNQTSMYLCASIDPLYEQYFGPGTRLTVT.

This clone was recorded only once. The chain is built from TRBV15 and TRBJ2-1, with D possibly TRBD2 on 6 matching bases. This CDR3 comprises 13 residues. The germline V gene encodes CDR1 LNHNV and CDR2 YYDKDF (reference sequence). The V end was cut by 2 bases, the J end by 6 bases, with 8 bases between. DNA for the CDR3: TGTGCCACCAGCAGACAGGAGGGCAATGAGCAGTTCTTC. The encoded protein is CATSRQEGNEQFF.

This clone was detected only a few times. DNA of the CDR3: TGTGCCAGTAGTATTAAGGGCGAGGGAGGTAGTCAGCCCCAGCATTTT. Protein product: CASSIKGEGGSQPQHF. This chain joins TRBV19 and TRBJ1-5; D is uncertain. Trimming pared 3 bases from V and 6 bases from J, leaving 18 bases between. This CDR3 region has 16 residues. Germline V gene data show CDR1 as LNHDA and CDR2 as SQIVND (reference sequence).

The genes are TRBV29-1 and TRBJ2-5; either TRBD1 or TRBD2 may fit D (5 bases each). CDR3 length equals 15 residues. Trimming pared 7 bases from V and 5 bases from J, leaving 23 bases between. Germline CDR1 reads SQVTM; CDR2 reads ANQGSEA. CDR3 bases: TGCAGCGCCCCTGGGGGACCCAGGCAACGGGAGACCCAGTACTTC. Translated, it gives CSAPGGPRQRETQYF.

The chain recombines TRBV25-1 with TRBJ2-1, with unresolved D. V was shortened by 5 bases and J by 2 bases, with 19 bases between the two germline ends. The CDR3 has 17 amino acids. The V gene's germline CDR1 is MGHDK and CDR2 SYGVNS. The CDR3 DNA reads TGTGCCAGCAGTTCTTACCCATTGGCGGAGACCTACAATGAGCAGTTCTTC. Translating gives CASSSYPLAETYNEQFF.

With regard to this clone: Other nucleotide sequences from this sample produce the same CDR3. The CDR3 region is CASSLDMNTEAFF. CDR3 nucleotides: TGTGCCAGCAGCTTAGATATGAACACTGAAGCTTTCTTT. The V and J genes are TRBV7-9 and TRBJ1-1; D not resolved. The V gene's germline CDR1 is SEHNR and CDR2 FQNEAQ (reference sequence). This CDR3 contains 13 residues. V shed 1 base and J shed 0 bases, with 3 bases lying between them.

This CDR3 reads CAWSVGQGVAEAFF. For the CDR3, the DNA is TGTGCCTGGAGTGTCGGACAGGGCGTCGCTGAAGCTTTCTTT. The chain links TRBV30 to TRBJ1-1, with TRBD1 matching 8 bases. There are 14 residues in the CDR3. Trimming cost V 0 bases and J 6 bases; bases outside gene matches: 6. Germline assignment: CDR1 GTSNPN and CDR2 SVGIG (reference sequence).

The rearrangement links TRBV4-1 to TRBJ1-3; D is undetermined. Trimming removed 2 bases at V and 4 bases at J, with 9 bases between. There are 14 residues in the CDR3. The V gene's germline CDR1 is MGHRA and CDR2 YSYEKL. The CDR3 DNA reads TGCGCCAGCAGCCAATATTTAAGGGGAAACACCATATATTTT. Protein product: CASSQYLRGNTIYF.

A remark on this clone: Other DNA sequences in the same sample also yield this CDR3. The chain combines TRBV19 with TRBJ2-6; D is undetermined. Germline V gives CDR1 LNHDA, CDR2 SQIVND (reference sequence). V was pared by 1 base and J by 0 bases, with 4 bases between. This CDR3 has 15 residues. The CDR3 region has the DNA TGTGCCAGTAGTATAGGTCACTCTGGGGCCAACGTCCTGACTTTC. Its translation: CASSIGHSGANVLTF. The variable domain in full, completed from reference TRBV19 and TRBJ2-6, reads DGGITQSPKYLFRKEGQNVTLSCEQNLNHDAMYWYRQDPGQGLRLIYYSQIVNDFQKGDIAEGYSVSREKKESFPLTVTSAQKNPTAFYLCASSIGHSGANVLTFGAGSRLTVL.

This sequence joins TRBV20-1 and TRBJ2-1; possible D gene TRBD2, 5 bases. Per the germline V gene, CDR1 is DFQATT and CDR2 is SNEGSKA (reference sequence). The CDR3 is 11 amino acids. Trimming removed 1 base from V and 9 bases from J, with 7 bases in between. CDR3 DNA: TGCAGTGCTAGAGTCGAGGGTGAGCAGTTCTTC. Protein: CSARVEGEQFF.